One and the same sample provided the 23 T cell receptor beta chains below, sequenced in a study of T cells in Graves' hyperthyroidism and ophthalmopathy. Amplified regions were TCR beta CDR3 sequences from RNA transcripts. RT-PCR in the first round (using the HTBI primer set) targeted the TCR CDR3. TCRdb re-called the multiplex PCR reads through MiXCR, storing one row per CDR3 protein. The sample holds about 640,000 distinct CDR3 sequences, around 21% seen once. Source material: blood. The receptors stem from a man younger than 45 with Graves' ophthalmopathy.

The V and J genes are TRBV12-3 or TRBV12-4 and TRBJ2-2; D is possibly TRBD1 or TRBD2 (6 bases each). The ends were cut back, 1 base at V and 3 bases at J, with 21 bases in the middle. This CDR3 is 19 amino acids long. CDR3 amino acids: CASSLGFEQGGRYTGELFF. The CDR3 DNA reads as TGTGCCAGCAGTTTAGGTTTTGAACAGGGAGGACGGTACACCGGGGAGCTGTTTTTT.

This rearrangement joins TRBV27 to TRBJ1-5, with D unresolved. From germline, CDR1 is MNHEY and CDR2 SMNVEV (reference sequence). CDR3 length: 14 amino acids. Deletions cut 6 bases from V and 0 bases from J, with 9 bases between. The CDR3 sequence is CASSPTYSNQPQHF. The CDR3 region has the DNA TGTGCCAGCAGCCCAACTTATAGCAATCAGCCCCAGCATTTT.

J is TRBJ2-4 and V is TRBV6-2 or TRBV6-3, with no clear D. The CDR3 sequence is 14 residues long. Trimming stripped 0 bases from V and 8 bases from J, with 11 bases between. From germline, CDR1 is MNHEY and CDR2 SVGEGT. The CDR3 DNA reads as TGTGCCAGCAGTTACTCCGGAAAATTTGACATTCAGTACTTC. It is translated as CASSYSGKFDIQYF.

J is TRBJ2-3 and V is TRBV20-1; 16 bases are shared with TRBD2. With 5 bases clipped from V and 6 bases from J, the junction kept 5 bases outside the gene matches. Looked up from germline, CDR1 is DFQATT and CDR2 is SNEGSKA (reference sequence). The length of the CDR3 is 15 residues. CDR3 protein: CSAPGLAGGPDTQYF. CDR3 DNA: TGCAGTGCTCCGGGACTAGCGGGAGGGCCCGATACGCAGTATTTT.

This clonotype was counted between two and nine times. The CDR3 sequence is CASRERGNEQFF. The CDR3, as DNA: TGTGCCAGCAGGGAGCGGGGTAATGAGCAGTTCTTC. The rearrangement uses TRBV12-3 or TRBV12-4 and TRBJ2-1, with 7 nucleotides matching TRBD2. This CDR3 is built from 12 residues. V was clipped by 6 bases and J by 7 bases; unmatched bases: 3.

There are a few counts of this clonotype. This chain links TRBV28 with TRBJ2-3; 8 bases fit TRBD1. V lost 7 bases, J lost 0 bases, and 9 bases stayed unmatched. Germline V lookup: CDR1 MDHEN, CDR2 SYDVKM. This CDR3 region has 16 residues. The CDR3 is CASTDPGGPSTDTQYF. The CDR3 bases are TGTGCCAGCACCGATCCAGGGGGCCCCAGCACAGATACGCAGTATTTT.

This clonotype was detected a few times. The rearrangement joins TRBV27 to TRBJ2-3; D unresolved. The CDR3 length is 14 residues. The V and J ends lost 2 bases and 4 bases respectively, with 10 bases between them. CDR1 and CDR2 (germline): MNHEY, SMNVEV (reference sequence). CDR3: CASSLNIQADTQYF. In DNA form, the CDR3 reads TGTGCCAGCAGTTTAAACATCCAGGCAGATACGCAGTATTTT.

The J gene is TRBJ2-6, the V gene TRBV13, with 8 nucleotides matching TRBD2. Germline V gene sequence: CDR1 PRHDT, CDR2 FYEKMQ (reference sequence). J gave up 0 bases and V 7 bases, and 11 bases lay outside the gene matches. CDR3 length: 18 amino acids. The CDR3 sequence is CASKVSGGTFSGANVLTF. The CDR3 region has the DNA TGTGCCAGCAAGGTCTCGGGAGGGACCTTCTCTGGGGCCAACGTCCTGACTTTC.

The rearrangement links TRBV4-1 to TRBJ2-7; possible D gene TRBD2, 5 bases. Trimming removed 4 bases at V and 2 bases at J, with 15 bases between. The CDR3 has 15 residues. The germline V gene has CDR1 MGHRA and CDR2 YSYEKL. CDR3 residues: CASSPLEGTTYEQYF. CDR3 DNA sequence: TGCGCCAGCAGCCCCCTCGAGGGTACTACCTACGAGCAGTACTTC.

The chain joins TRBV20-1 to TRBJ1-4; the D gene is possibly TRBD1 (5 bases). CDR3 length equals 15 residues. The germline V gene encodes CDR1 DFQATT and CDR2 SNEGSKA (reference sequence). Trimming took off 5 bases at V and 3 bases at J, with 16 bases between the two ends. In DNA, the CDR3 is TGCAGTGCTCCCAAGCCGGGGGGGGCTAATGAAAAACTGTTTTTT. Protein product: CSAPKPGGANEKLFF.

V is TRBV5-5 and J is TRBJ1-5, with D unclear. V lost 4 bases and J 0 bases, leaving 11 bases between the germline ends. CDR1 is SGHKS and CDR2 is YYEKEE in the germline V gene (reference sequence). The CDR3 is made up of 15 amino acids. DNA of the CDR3: TGTGCCAGCAGCCGCGACGGAAATAGCAATCAGCCCCAGCATTTT. This sequence encodes CASSRDGNSNQPQHF.

The table lists this clonotype with a few counts. The chain combines TRBV3-1 with TRBJ2-1; D gene uncertain. The CDR3 is 11 amino acids. Germline V gives CDR1 LGHDT, CDR2 YNNKEL (reference sequence). Trimming took 0 bases from V and 7 from J, leaving 1 base between them. The CDR3 loop reads CASSQENEQFF. CDR3 DNA sequence: TGTGCCAGCAGCCAAGAAAATGAGCAGTTCTTC.

This clonotype was counted many times. The V gene is TRBV28, the J gene TRBJ1-1; TRBD1 might be the D (5 bases). Deletions cut 5 bases from V and 1 base from J, with 11 bases between. The CDR3 has 14 residues. Germline CDR1 is MDHEN and CDR2 is SYDVKM. This chain's CDR3 is CASSTYRKNTEAFF. CDR3 in DNA: TGTGCCAGCAGTACTTACAGGAAGAACACTGAAGCTTTCTTT.

In its sample, this clonotype was seen a few times. CDR3: CASSPGRASEQFF. The CDR3 DNA reads as TGTGCCAGCAGCCCCGGACGGGCATCGGAGCAGTTCTTC. The chain links TRBV11-2 to TRBJ2-1; unclear D gene. V lost 5 bases to trimming and J lost 10 bases, with 15 bases between them. Germline assignment: CDR1 SGHAT and CDR2 FQNNGV. The CDR3 sequence is 13 residues long.

This clonotype was detected only a few times. The gene calls are TRBV5-1 and TRBJ1-1, with TRBD1 identical over 8 bases. This CDR3 comprises 14 residues. The V gene's germline CDR1 is SGHRS and CDR2 YFSETQ. V shed 2 bases, J shed 1 base, and the junction held 1 base outside the gene matches. The CDR3 bases are TGCGCCAGCAGCTTTGGGACAGGGAACACTGAAGCTTTCTTT. Protein product: CASSFGTGNTEAFF.

This clonotype was recorded a few times. The V call is TRBV7-9, the J call TRBJ2-1, with TRBD2 as a possible D gene (6 bases). V dropped 1 base and J dropped 12 bases, with 10 bases sitting between them. This CDR3 is built from 12 residues. CDR1 and CDR2 (germline): SEHNR, FQNEAQ (reference sequence). The CDR3 region is CASSLETRGQFF. For the CDR3, the DNA is TGTGCCAGCAGCTTAGAGACTAGAGGGCAGTTCTTC. Variable domain in full (rest from reference TRBV7-9 and TRBJ2-1): DTGVSQNPRHKITKRGQNVTFRCDPISEHNRLYWYRQTLGQGPEFLTYFQNEAQLEKSRLLSDRFSAERPKGSFSTLEIQRTEQGDSAMYLCASSLETRGQFFGPGTRLTVL.

The CDR3, as DNA: TGCGCCAGCAGCCAAGACAGACAGGGGGACTATGGCTACACCTTC. Protein sequence: CASSQDRQGDYGYTF. J is TRBJ1-2 and V is TRBV4-1; TRBD1 aligns across 9 bases. The CDR3 consists of 15 residues. After removal of 0 bases from V and 3 bases from J, the junction contained 2 bases not matched to a gene. Germline assignment: CDR1 MGHRA and CDR2 YSYEKL.

CDR3 region: CAWNLQGPDEGETQYF. CDR3 DNA: TGTGCCTGGAATCTACAGGGGCCCGATGAGGGGGAGACCCAGTACTTC. This chain joins TRBV30 and TRBJ2-5, with 7 bases lining up with TRBD1. Unmatched junction bases numbered 16, after V lost 4 bases and J lost 5 bases. Germline CDR1 reads GTSNPN; CDR2 reads SVGIG (reference sequence). The length of the CDR3 is 16 residues.

This clonotype was observed many times. The CDR3 DNA follows: TGTGCCACCAGCGGGCAGGAGGACTACGAGCAGTACTTC. Amino acids: CATSGQEDYEQYF. The rearrangement joins TRBV15 to TRBJ2-7; the D gene is possibly TRBD2 (5 bases). The germline V gene has CDR1 LNHNV and CDR2 YYDKDF (reference sequence). This CDR3 spans 13 amino acids. Trimming took off 5 bases at V and 3 bases at J, with 11 bases between the two ends.

This clonotype was detected a few times. The chain carries TRBV7-2 and TRBJ1-2; 9 bases map to TRBD1. Germline CDR1 and CDR2: SGHTA and FQGNSA. The CDR3 totals 13 residues. V was pared by 5 bases and J by 8 bases, with 6 bases of the junction left unmatched. DNA of the CDR3: TGTGCCAGCAGCCCCCAGGACAGGGGAGGCTACACCTTC. Its protein product is CASSPQDRGGYTF.

The rearrangement uses TRBV30 and TRBJ2-7; 8 positions match TRBD2. Germline V gene data show CDR1 as GTSNPN and CDR2 as SVGIG (reference sequence). This CDR3 comprises 15 residues. V trimming: 0 bases; J trimming: 6 bases; junction bases outside the gene matches: 10. DNA of the CDR3: TGTGCCTGGAGTGTATTTGGACTAGCCCAAAGCGAGCAGTACTTC. Translated: CAWSVFGLAQSEQYF.

This clonotype turned up a few times. The rearrangement links TRBV12-3 or TRBV12-4 to TRBJ2-3; 11 nucleotides line up with TRBD2. V lost 4 bases, J lost 2 bases, and 5 bases stayed unmatched. The CDR3 extends over 16 amino acids. The CDR3 loop is CASSSHSGRVTDTQYF. DNA for the CDR3: TGTGCCAGCAGTTCCCATAGCGGGAGGGTCACAGATACGCAGTATTTT.

This clonotype appeared many times. The rearrangement joins TRBV30 to TRBJ2-7, with D perhaps matching TRBD2 (6 bases). Trimming took off 1 base at V and 3 bases at J, with 19 bases between the two ends. CDR1 and CDR2 (germline): GTSNPN, SVGIG (reference sequence). The CDR3 covers 16 residues. CDR3 region: CAWSAGDRGRLYEQYF. For the CDR3, the DNA is TGTGCCTGGAGTGCGGGCGATCGGGGGAGACTCTACGAGCAGTACTTC.